This entry lists 27 T cell receptor beta chains sequenced from one sample in a study of OX40 agonist ivuxolimab in advanced cancers. Produced via immunoSEQ multiplex PCR; TCRdb's table is partial and in-frame only. The sample includes about 73,000 clones, roughly 90% of them seen just once. This specimen consisted of CD4+ or CD8+ T cells sorted from blood, obtained in a trial of the OX40 agonist ivuxolimab. These receptors came from an adult with an advanced solid tumor such as melanoma, head and neck, liver or kidney cancer.

The chain couples TRBV13 to TRBJ2-2; D uncertain. Per the germline V gene, CDR1 is PRHDT and CDR2 is FYEKMQ (reference sequence). This CDR3 is 12 amino acids long. V lost 3 bases, J lost 8 bases, and 7 bases lay in between. The CDR3 reads CASSFRLGELFF. The CDR3 DNA reads TGTGCCAGCAGCTTCCGGTTAGGGGAGCTGTTTTTT.

This sequence joins TRBV19 and TRBJ1-2; D not certain. Germline V lookup: CDR1 LNHDA, CDR2 SQIVND (reference sequence). The CDR3 length is 17 residues. V lost 1 base to trimming and J lost 6 bases, with 21 bases between them. The CDR3 nucleotides read TGTGCCAGTAGTATAGGTCTGGTACGGACGGAAGAGAATGGCTACACCTTC. It codes for CASSIGLVRTEENGYTF.

The chain carries TRBV10-3 and TRBJ2-7; 16 bases fit TRBD2. Losses at the gene ends were 10 bases for V and 5 bases for J; bases not matched to a gene: 8. This CDR3 region has 15 residues. Per the germline V gene, CDR1 is ENHRY and CDR2 is SYGVKD. In nucleotides, the CDR3 is TGTGCCACCGGGGGGACTAGCGGGAGGGCCAACGAGCAGTACTTC. This sequence encodes CATGGTSGRANEQYF.

Only one count was recorded for this clone. The chain links TRBV28 to TRBJ2-3; a possible D gene is TRBD1 (6 bases). There are 15 residues in the CDR3. In germline, CDR1 is MDHEN, CDR2 SYDVKM. Between the trimmed V and J ends, which lost 7 bases and 2 bases, there was a span of 16 bases. The CDR3 nucleotides read TGTGCCAGCACCCAGGTGGGGGCTAACACAGATACGCAGTATTTT. Translated, it gives CASTQVGANTDTQYF. The whole variable domain, filled in from reference TRBV28 and TRBJ2-3, reads DVKVTQSSRYLVKRTGEKVFLECVQDMDHENMFWYRQDPGLGLRLIYFSYDVKMKEKGDIPEGYSVSREKKERFSLILESASTNQTSMYLCASTQVGANTDTQYFGPGTRLTVL.

The rearrangement joins TRBV7-2 to TRBJ2-5, with 7 bases identical to TRBD2. Germline assignment: CDR1 SGHTA and CDR2 FQGNSA. The CDR3 runs 17 residues. With 5 bases clipped from V and 4 bases from J, the junction kept 16 bases outside the gene matches. CDR3 region: CASSPAGWRERGETQYF. The CDR3 region has the DNA TGTGCCAGCAGCCCCGCCGGGTGGCGGGAGAGGGGAGAGACCCAGTACTTC.

The J gene is TRBJ2-5, the V gene TRBV20-1, with no clear D. From germline, CDR1 is DFQATT and CDR2 SNEGSKA (reference sequence). The length of the CDR3 is 11 residues. V was pared by 4 bases and J by 1 base, with 4 bases between. The CDR3: CSATPQETQYF. CDR3 nucleotide sequence: TGCAGTGCTACACCCCAAGAGACCCAGTACTTC.

The chain uses TRBV30 and TRBJ1-1; D remains ambiguous. Germline CDR1 reads GTSNPN; CDR2 reads SVGIG (reference sequence). CDR3 length: 12 amino acids. Trimming cost V 0 bases and J 8 bases, with 10 bases left between them. CDR3 coding DNA: TGTGCCTGGAGTGTACTTAGGGTAGAAGCTTTCTTT. Translating it yields CAWSVLRVEAFF. Filled out from reference TRBV30 and TRBJ1-1, the complete variable domain reads SQTIHQWPATLVQPVGSPLSLECTVEGTSNPNLYWYRQAAGRGLQLLFYSVGIGQISSEVPQNLSASRPQDRQFILSSKKLLLSDSGFYLCAWSVLRVEAFFGQGTRLTVV.

This clone was seen a single time. V gene TRBV5-5 combines with J gene TRBJ2-5; 7 bases line up with TRBD2. CDR1 and CDR2 (germline): SGHKS, YYEKEE (reference sequence). J was trimmed by 4 bases and V by 4 bases; bases with no gene match: 10. This CDR3 region has 15 residues. For the CDR3, the DNA is TGTGCCAGCAGCCCGGGCGCTGGGGGGGTAGAGACCCAGTACTTC. Encoded protein: CASSPGAGGVETQYF.

This rearrangement joins TRBV7-9 to TRBJ2-5; 15 bases match TRBD2. From germline, CDR1 is SEHNR and CDR2 FQNEAQ (reference sequence). The CDR3 loop spans 13 amino acids. The V gene end was trimmed by 5 bases and the J gene end by 14 bases; junction bases not matched to a gene: 6. CDR3 loop: CASSPGLAGGSYF. DNA for the CDR3: TGTGCCAGCAGCCCGGGACTAGCGGGAGGATCATACTTC.

CDR3 DNA: TGTGCCAGCAGCCACGTCAGGGGAGCCTTGGTCTCTGGAAACACCATATATTTT. As protein: CASSHVRGALVSGNTIYF. This chain connects TRBV14 to TRBJ1-3; D possibly corresponds to TRBD1 (6 bases). Looked up from germline, CDR1 is SGHDN and CDR2 is FVKESK. CDR3 size: 18 residues. Trimming removed 3 bases from V and 0 bases from J, with 18 bases in between.

This sequence joins TRBV20-1 and TRBJ2-5; D is undetermined. CDR1 is DFQATT, CDR2 SNEGSKA, per germline (reference sequence). This CDR3 is built from 11 residues. V was clipped by 4 bases and J by 5 bases, with 8 bases between them. The CDR3 spells CSATLGETQYF. The DNA of the CDR3 is TGCAGTGCTACCTTAGGGGAGACCCAGTACTTC.

This clone was seen just once. The chain is built from TRBV6-6 and TRBJ2-1; D gene ambiguous. The germline V gene has CDR1 MNHNY and CDR2 SVGAGI (reference sequence). With 0 bases removed from V and 9 bases from J, the gap between germline ends came to 12 bases. The CDR3 sequence is 14 residues long. CDR3 bases: TGTGCCAGCAGTTACTCGAAACTGAACACTGAGCAGTTCTTC. It translates to CASSYSKLNTEQFF.

V usage is TRBV7-8 and J usage is TRBJ2-4, with a tentative D call TRBD2 (6 bases). With 1 base removed from V and 0 bases from J, the gap between germline ends came to 13 bases. Germline V gene data show CDR1 as SGHVS and CDR2 as FQNEAQ. The CDR3 length is 17 residues. CDR3 in DNA: TGTGCCAGCAGCTTAGATCCAGGGAGGTTAGCCAAAAACATTCAGTACTTC. Protein sequence: CASSLDPGRLAKNIQYF.

This clone was recorded a few times. The V call is TRBV30, the J call TRBJ1-5; D remains unclear. The CDR3 covers 12 residues. CDR1 GTSNPN and CDR2 SVGIG come from the germline V gene (reference sequence). V lost 2 bases to trimming and J lost 1 base, with 3 bases between them. DNA of the CDR3: TGTGCCTGGAGTCCCAGCAATCAGCCCCAGCATTTT. Amino acids: CAWSPSNQPQHF.

This clone appeared a few times. The junction shows a germline mismatch at one end, possibly a read error. The V and J genes are TRBV7-7 and TRBJ2-1, with D perhaps TRBD2 (6 bases). Germline CDR1 is SSHAT and CDR2 is FNYEAQ (reference sequence). The CDR3 extends over 17 amino acids. CDR3 coding DNA: TGTGCTAGCAGCTCCGGGACTGCCCAGGGTACCTACAATGAGCAGTTCTTC. Amino acid sequence: CASSSGTAQGTYNEQFF.

This chain connects TRBV9 to TRBJ2-7, with D tentatively TRBD2 (5 bases). CDR1 SGDLS and CDR2 YYNGEE come from the germline V gene. This CDR3 is 15 amino acids long. V shed 0 bases and J shed 4 bases, with 14 bases lying between them. The CDR3 nucleotides read TGTGCCAGCAGCGTAGGGGTAGCGAAGAATTACGAGCAGTACTTC. Translation gives CASSVGVAKNYEQYF.

This chain uses TRBV28 with TRBJ2-7; D gene unclear. There are 11 residues in the CDR3. Deletions cut 6 bases from V and 6 bases from J, with 9 bases between. The germline V gene encodes CDR1 MDHEN and CDR2 SYDVKM. The DNA of the CDR3 is TGTGCCAGCAGGGAAGGGCCCGAGCAGTACTTC. This gives the protein CASREGPEQYF. Full variable domain (outside the CDR3, taken from reference TRBV28 and TRBJ2-7): DVKVTQSSRYLVKRTGEKVFLECVQDMDHENMFWYRQDPGLGLRLIYFSYDVKMKEKGDIPEGYSVSREKKERFSLILESASTNQTSMYLCASREGPEQYFGPGTRLTVT.

The chain combines TRBV19 with TRBJ1-2, with 8 nucleotides matching TRBD1. Trimming cost V 3 bases and J 4 bases; bases outside gene matches: 10. Per the germline V gene, CDR1 is LNHDA and CDR2 is SQIVND (reference sequence). CDR3 size: 16 residues. The CDR3 loop is CASSMYGTGRSYGYTF. CDR3 nucleotide sequence: TGTGCCAGTAGTATGTACGGGACAGGAAGATCCTATGGCTACACCTTC.

The chain joins TRBV6-1 to TRBJ1-4; TRBD1 matches 8 bases. Trimming removed 7 bases from V and 4 bases from J; junction bases left unmatched: 5. In germline, CDR1 is MNHNS, CDR2 SASEGT. The CDR3 has 14 residues. The CDR3 loop reads CASTADRVNEKLFF. The CDR3 DNA is TGTGCCAGCACGGCGGACAGGGTTAATGAAAAACTGTTTTTT.

The chain joins TRBV5-1 to TRBJ2-1, with TRBD2 matching 14 bases. The trim removed 0 bases at V and 5 bases at J, leaving 4 bases unmatched. The CDR3 totals 17 residues. Germline V gives CDR1 SGHRS, CDR2 YFSETQ. The DNA of the CDR3 is TGCGCCAGCAGCTTGGCGATGACTAGCGGGAGGGACAATGAGCAGTTCTTC. Its protein is CASSLAMTSGRDNEQFF.

This clone was seen just once. This sequence joins TRBV4-1 and TRBJ1-5; TRBD1 is a possible D gene (6 bases). V lost 4 bases, J lost 4 bases, and 17 bases lay in between. This CDR3 region has 16 residues. The germline V gene encodes CDR1 MGHRA and CDR2 YSYEKL. CDR3 region: CASSPNPGQKNQPQHF. CDR3 DNA sequence: TGCGCCAGCAGCCCGAACCCCGGACAGAAAAATCAGCCCCAGCATTTT.

The rearrangement uses TRBV5-1 and TRBJ2-5; D gene uncertain. Trimming cost V 4 bases and J 0 bases, with 7 bases left between them. Germline V gene lookup returns CDR1 SGHRS and CDR2 YFSETQ. CDR3 size: 13 residues. The CDR3 protein is CASSRQYQETQYF. The CDR3 DNA reads TGCGCCAGCAGCCGGCAGTACCAAGAGACCCAGTACTTC.

This clone was seen a single time. V usage is TRBV19 and J usage is TRBJ2-3; TRBD2 matches at 9 bases. Germline lookup yields CDR1 LNHDA and CDR2 SQIVND (reference sequence). The junction had 5 bases not matched to a gene; V was cut back by 3 bases and J by 10 bases. The CDR3 spans 13 residues. This CDR3 is CASSIGTSYAQYF. CDR3 bases: TGTGCCAGTAGTATCGGGACTAGCTACGCGCAGTATTTT.

The rearrangement joins TRBV9 to TRBJ2-1; TRBD1 matches at 9 bases. The junction had 5 bases not matched to a gene; V was cut back by 0 bases and J by 7 bases. CDR1 is SGDLS, CDR2 YYNGEE, per germline. CDR3 size: 15 residues. The CDR3 protein is CASSVEGTGMNEQFF. DNA of the CDR3: TGTGCCAGCAGCGTAGAGGGGACAGGGATGAATGAGCAGTTCTTC.

V usage is TRBV9 and J usage is TRBJ2-2; D is ambiguous. V lost 3 bases and J 4 bases, leaving 10 bases between the germline ends. Per the germline V gene, CDR1 is SGDLS and CDR2 is YYNGEE. CDR3 length: 14 residues. The CDR3 DNA reads TGTGCCAGCAGCGAATCCGGGCTCACCGGGGAGCTGTTTTTT. Protein sequence: CASSESGLTGELFF. Supplemented by reference TRBV9 and TRBJ2-2, the full variable domain reads DSGVTQTPKHLITATGQRVTLRCSPRSGDLSVYWYQQSLDQGLQFLIQYYNGEERAKGNILERFSAQQFPDLHSELNLSSLELGDSALYFCASSESGLTGELFFGEGSRLTVL.

This clone was detected only a few times. The chain couples TRBV30 to TRBJ1-6; 8 bases are shared with TRBD1. The CDR3 totals 14 residues. The V gene end was trimmed by 5 bases and the J gene end by 5 bases; junction bases not matched to a gene: 5. Germline CDR1 GTSNPN, CDR2 SVGIG (reference sequence). The DNA for the CDR3 is TGTGCCTGGTCGAGGGGACAGGATAATTCACCCCTCCACTTT. This sequence encodes CAWSRGQDNSPLHF.

J is TRBJ2-2 and V is TRBV5-1; tentatively, D is TRBD1 (5 bases). Germline CDR1 and CDR2: SGHRS and YFSETQ. Trimming removed 0 bases at V and 0 bases at J, with 6 bases between. This CDR3 comprises 15 residues. The CDR3 spells CASSLGQTNTGELFF. The CDR3 nucleotides read TGCGCCAGCAGCTTGGGACAGACGAACACCGGGGAGCTGTTTTTT.